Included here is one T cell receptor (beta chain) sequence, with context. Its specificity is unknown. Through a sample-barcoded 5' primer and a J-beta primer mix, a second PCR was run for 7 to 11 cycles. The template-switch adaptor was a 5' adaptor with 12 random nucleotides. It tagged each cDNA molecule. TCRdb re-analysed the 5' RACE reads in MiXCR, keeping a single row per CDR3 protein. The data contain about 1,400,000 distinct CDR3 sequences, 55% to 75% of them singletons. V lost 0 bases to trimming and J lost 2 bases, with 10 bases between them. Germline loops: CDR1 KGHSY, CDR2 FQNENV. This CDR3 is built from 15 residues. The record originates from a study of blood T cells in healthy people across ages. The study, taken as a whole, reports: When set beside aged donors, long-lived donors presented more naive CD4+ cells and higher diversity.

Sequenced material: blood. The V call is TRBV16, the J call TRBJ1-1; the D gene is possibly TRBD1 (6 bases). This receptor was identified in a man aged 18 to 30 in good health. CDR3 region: CASSQSRGLNTEAFF. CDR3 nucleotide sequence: TGTGCCAGCAGCCAATCACGGGGGCTTAACACTGAAGCTTTCTTT.